The clone carrying this T cell receptor (beta chain) was recorded at least ten times. What it recognizes is unknown. This specimen belongs to a study of neurological immune-mediated disorders. TCRdb reanalysed the 5' RACE reads using MiXCR and keeps one entry per CDR3 protein. This table has 14,000 or so distinct CDR3 sequences, roughly 13% appearing once. Findings and limits, study-wide: HTLV-1-associated myelopathy led in TCR clonal expansion, while multiple sclerosis ranked lowest, below healthy controls.

The V gene's germline CDR1 is MGHRA and CDR2 YSYEKL. V was trimmed by 1 base and J by 1 base, leaving 14 bases between them. This CDR3 contains 18 residues. This chain connects TRBV4-1 to TRBJ1-6, with D unresolved. The sequencing sample was made of CD8+ T cells from blood. The clonotype was recovered from a female donor with HTLV-1-associated myelopathy (HAM/TSP). The CDR3 reads CASSQVPTEGSYNSPLHF. The CDR3 DNA reads TGCGCCAGCAGCCAAGTACCAACGGAGGGATCCTATAATTCACCCCTCCACTTT.